The next 32 T cell receptor beta chains were all read from a single sample in a study of blood T cells in healthy people across ages. Using a J-beta primer mix together with a sample-barcoded 5' primer, a second PCR was run for roughly 7 to 12 cycles. MiXCR, run by TCRdb on the 5' RACE reads, gives a single entry per CDR3 protein. The sample includes hundreds of thousands of distinct CDR3 sequences, around 36% seen only once; the top ten take roughly 13%. Sequenced input: blood. All receptors come from a man between 18 and 29 years old in good health.

As for this clonotype: A much larger clone differs by one base, so this may be a read error. CDR3: CASKIHSAYEQFF. CDR3 coding DNA: TGTGCCAGCAAGATTCACAGCGCATACGAGCAGTTCTTC. This sequence joins TRBV2 and TRBJ2-1; D is undetermined. Germline V lookup: CDR1 SNHLY, CDR2 FYNNEI. The CDR3 spans 13 residues. The V and J ends lost 7 bases and 10 bases respectively, with 17 bases between them.

The chain combines TRBV27 with TRBJ2-1, with D possibly matching TRBD2 (6 bases). The CDR3 totals 10 residues. Germline CDR1 and CDR2: MNHEY and SMNVEV (reference sequence). V gave up 6 bases and J gave up 10 bases, with 7 bases separating them. The CDR3 coding sequence is TGTGCCAGCAGGGGACTCGAGCAGTTCTTC. This sequence encodes CASRGLEQFF.

J is TRBJ2-6 and V is TRBV12-5; the D is unclear. Germline V gene lookup returns CDR1 LGHNT and CDR2 FRNRAP. The CDR3 extends over 14 amino acids. With 3 bases removed from V and 2 bases from J, the gap between germline ends came to 5 bases. CDR3 amino acids: CASGFMAGANVLTF. The CDR3 region has the DNA TGTGCTAGTGGTTTTATGGCTGGGGCCAACGTCCTGACTTTC.

In its sample, this clonotype was seen once. V gene TRBV18 combines with J gene TRBJ2-5; 11 nucleotides line up with TRBD1. This CDR3 region has 13 residues. V lost 3 bases, J lost 12 bases, and 6 bases stayed unmatched. Per the germline V gene, CDR1 is KGHSH and CDR2 is LQKENI. DNA for the CDR3: TGTGCCAGCTCACCGCCGGGACAGGGGGGCGAGTACTTC. It translates to CASSPPGQGGEYF.

The V and J genes are TRBV20-1 and TRBJ2-1; the match to TRBD1 covers 12 bases. The closer fit of TRBJ2-7 to the DNA end suggests the J call may be wrong. CDR3 length: 16 amino acids. The V gene's germline CDR1 is DFQATT and CDR2 SNEGSKA (reference sequence). The CDR3: CSAGTGGWSSYNEQYF. DNA of the CDR3: TGCAGTGCCGGGACAGGGGGCTGGAGCTCCTACAATGAGCAGTACTTC.

The J gene is TRBJ2-2, the V gene TRBV5-1; tentatively, D is TRBD2 (5 bases). Germline V gives CDR1 SGHRS, CDR2 YFSETQ. The CDR3 has 16 amino acids. The V end lost 0 bases, the J end lost 2 bases, and 11 bases lay between the germline ends. CDR3 in DNA: TGCGCCAGCAGCTTGGAGTCTCTAGCCAACACCGGGGAGCTGTTTTTT. Protein sequence: CASSLESLANTGELFF.

This rearrangement joins TRBV20-1 to TRBJ2-5; no definite D call. From germline, CDR1 is DFQATT and CDR2 SNEGSKA (reference sequence). There are 14 residues in the CDR3. Trimming left V 6 bases short and J 0 bases short, with 14 bases between. CDR3 loop: CSAMDPNHQETQYF. In DNA form, the CDR3 reads TGCAGTGCGATGGACCCGAACCACCAAGAGACCCAGTACTTC.

CDR3 in amino acids: CASSPLARSGTYYGYTF. In DNA form, the CDR3 reads TGTGCCAGCAGCCCTTTGGCCCGTTCCGGGACGTACTATGGCTACACCTTC. The chain is built from TRBV12-3 or TRBV12-4 and TRBJ1-2; weak D call: TRBD1 (5 bases). The CDR3 has 17 residues. Trimming took off 6 bases at V and 3 bases at J, with 23 bases between the two ends.

This chain links TRBV6-2 or TRBV6-3 with TRBJ2-7, with D perhaps assigned TRBD1 or TRBD2 (5 bases each). From germline, CDR1 is MNHEY and CDR2 SVGEGT. The CDR3 spans 14 residues. The germline V and J ends were trimmed by 8 bases and 1 base, with 15 bases remaining between them. The CDR3 region has the DNA TGTGCCAGCGGGTTCCTGGGGGAGTCCTACGAGCAGTACTTC. Its translation: CASGFLGESYEQYF.

This clonotype has just a few counts. V gene TRBV12-3 or TRBV12-4 combines with J gene TRBJ1-4, with unresolved D. The CDR3 loop spans 17 amino acids. V lost 0 bases and J 5 bases, leaving 16 bases between the germline ends. CDR3 in amino acids: CASSLAGWGQPNEKLFF. For the CDR3, the DNA is TGTGCCAGCAGTTTAGCGGGATGGGGTCAGCCCAATGAAAAACTGTTTTTT.

This clonotype has more than one count but fewer than ten. This chain links TRBV12-3 or TRBV12-4 with TRBJ2-2; D remains ambiguous. V was clipped by 5 bases and J by 6 bases, with 10 bases between them. This CDR3 has 13 residues. CDR3 amino acids: CASSLTVSGELFF. For the CDR3, the DNA is TGTGCCAGCAGTCTCACAGTTTCCGGGGAGCTGTTTTTT.

The V gene is TRBV7-3, the J gene TRBJ2-1, with TRBD2 matching over 8 bases. In germline, CDR1 is SGHTA, CDR2 FQGTGA. The CDR3 has 16 amino acids. The trim removed 5 bases at V and 0 bases at J, leaving 6 bases unmatched. The CDR3 protein is CASSPERESSYNEQFF. As DNA, the CDR3 is TGTGCCAGCAGCCCAGAGCGGGAGAGCTCCTACAATGAGCAGTTCTTC.

The CDR3 sequence: CASSPQGFRPYNEQYF. CDR3 bases: TGTGCCAGCAGTCCACAGGGTTTTAGGCCCTACAATGAGCAGTACTTC. This rearrangement joins TRBV6-6 to TRBJ2-1, with D tentatively TRBD1 (6 bases). The J call may be mistaken, given a closer DNA end match to TRBJ2-7. CDR3 length: 16 residues. Germline CDR1 and CDR2: MNHNY and SVGAGI (reference sequence).

V usage is TRBV29-1 and J usage is TRBJ2-4, with 9 nucleotides matching TRBD1. The J call may not be correct, given that the DNA end is closer to TRBJ2-7. CDR1 is SQVTM and CDR2 is ANQGSEA in the germline V gene. The CDR3 covers 12 residues. CDR3 loop: CSANTGGGEQYF. As DNA, the CDR3 is TGCAGCGCTAATACAGGGGGCGGCGAGCAGTACTTC.

The chain joins TRBV6-2 or TRBV6-3 to TRBJ1-2; D gene uncertain. Trimming left V 8 bases short and J 8 bases short, with 12 bases between. Germline CDR1 reads MNHEY; CDR2 reads SVGEGT. The CDR3 length is 11 residues. CDR3 residues: CASDGDEGYTF. The CDR3 nucleotides read TGTGCCAGCGACGGAGACGAAGGCTACACCTTC.

The chain is built from TRBV11-1 and TRBJ2-1, with 7 bases matching TRBD1. This CDR3 has 12 residues. The germline V gene has CDR1 SGHAT and CDR2 FQDESV (reference sequence). The V segment lost 5 bases and the J segment 10 bases; nucleotides outside the gene matches: 5. The CDR3 DNA reads TGTGCCAGCAGCAACGACAGGGAGGAGCAGTTCTTC. It specifies CASSNDREEQFF.

As concerns this clonotype: Given a much more abundant clone one base away, this may be a read error. The V gene is TRBV29-1, the J gene TRBJ2-3; 7 bases are shared with TRBD2. Germline V gives CDR1 SQVTM, CDR2 ANQGSEA. The CDR3 totals 15 residues. Trimming cost V 7 bases and J 3 bases; bases outside gene matches: 13. CDR3 DNA sequence: TGCAGCGCCGTCAGCGGGGAGCGAGGTACAGATACGCAGTATTTT. It codes for CSAVSGERGTDTQYF.

This clonotype was observed a handful of times. The chain combines TRBV12-3 or TRBV12-4 with TRBJ2-3, with TRBD1 as a possible D gene (6 bases). The V and J ends lost 3 bases and 10 bases respectively, with 11 bases between them. CDR3 size: 12 residues. The CDR3 DNA reads TGTGCCAGCAGTTTCCGGACAGTTCCGCAGTATTTT. Amino acid sequence: CASSFRTVPQYF.

The genes are TRBV10-3 and TRBJ1-1, with a weak D call TRBD1 (5 bases). This CDR3 comprises 16 residues. Germline lookup yields CDR1 ENHRY and CDR2 SYGVKD. The germline V and J ends were trimmed by 3 bases and 0 bases, with 14 bases remaining between them. CDR3: CAISDQGKGLNTEAFF. The CDR3, as DNA: TGTGCCATCAGTGATCAGGGTAAAGGCTTGAACACTGAAGCTTTCTTT.

In its sample, this clonotype was seen many times. The rearrangement links TRBV9 to TRBJ2-1, with D possibly TRBD2 on 5 matching bases. The CDR3 consists of 14 residues. V was clipped by 4 bases and J by 3 bases, with 11 bases between them. Per germline, CDR1 SGDLS and CDR2 YYNGEE. CDR3 DNA sequence: TGTGCCAGCAGCCCCCCCGGAGGCTACAATGAGCAGTTCTTC. Protein sequence: CASSPPGGYNEQFF.

This CDR3 reads CASSQDLSSGGAGEQFF. The CDR3 DNA reads TGTGCCAGCAGCCAAGATTTGTCCAGCGGGGGGGCCGGTGAGCAGTTCTTC. The genes are TRBV4-2 and TRBJ2-1; 10 bases line up with TRBD2. The CDR3 contains 17 residues. The V gene end was trimmed by 0 bases and the J gene end by 9 bases; junction bases not matched to a gene: 11. CDR1 and CDR2 from the germline V gene are LGHNA and YNFKEQ.

V is TRBV5-5 and J is TRBJ1-2; 10 bases are a match to TRBD1. Germline trimming cut 4 bases from V and 4 bases from J; bases unmatched to any gene: 10. This CDR3 is built from 16 residues. From germline, CDR1 is SGHKS and CDR2 YYEKEE (reference sequence). DNA of the CDR3: TGTGCCAGCAGCGGGGGACAGGGGACGCCGTTCTATGGCTACACCTTC. This encodes CASSGGQGTPFYGYTF.

J is TRBJ2-1 and V is TRBV2, with a weak D call TRBD1 (5 bases). Between the trimmed V and J ends, which lost 3 bases and 15 bases, there was a span of 12 bases. Germline CDR1 reads SNHLY; CDR2 reads FYNNEI. This CDR3 spans 11 amino acids. In DNA form, the CDR3 reads TGTGCCAGCAGTGAGGAAGGGGCGGTGTTCTTC. Protein sequence: CASSEEGAVFF.

V is TRBV4-2 and J is TRBJ2-2, with TRBD2 matching 9 bases. With V trimmed by 4 bases and J by 4 bases, 10 bases remained unmatched. Germline CDR1 LGHNA, CDR2 YNFKEQ. The CDR3 loop spans 17 amino acids. The CDR3 loop is CASSPQKGLAGTGELFF. The CDR3 nucleotides are TGTGCCAGCAGCCCTCAAAAGGGACTAGCCGGCACCGGGGAGCTGTTTTTT.

The chain combines TRBV6-2 or TRBV6-3 with TRBJ1-1; TRBD1 agrees at 9 bases. The CDR3 sequence is 15 residues long. V lost 0 bases to trimming and J lost 10 bases; unmatched junction nucleotides: 9. Germline CDR1 reads MNHEY; CDR2 reads SVGEGT. The CDR3 region has the DNA TGTGCCAGCAGTTACTCGAACAGGGGGCATCGAGGAGCTTTCTTT. Protein: CASSYSNRGHRGAFF.

Notes on this clonotype: This could be a read error, since a much larger clone is one nucleotide away. The V call is TRBV20-1, the J call TRBJ2-5; D remains unclear. The germline CDR1 and CDR2 sequences are DFQATT and SNEGSKA (reference sequence). V lost 0 bases, J lost 11 bases, and 16 bases lay in between. The CDR3 has 13 residues. The CDR3 here is CSAREWSSNEQYF. The CDR3 bases are TGCAGTGCTAGAGAGTGGAGCAGCAATGAGCAGTACTTC.

This chain connects TRBV4-2 to TRBJ1-6; no definite D call. Trimming removed 0 bases at V and 3 bases at J, with 9 bases between. The germline V gene encodes CDR1 LGHNA and CDR2 YNFKEQ. CDR3 length: 16 amino acids. The CDR3 region has the DNA TGTGCCAGCAGCCAAGACGGGAACAGCTATAATTCACCCCTCCACTTT. As protein: CASSQDGNSYNSPLHF.

This clonotype was picked up many times. One end of the junction varies from germline; a read error may be responsible. The chain carries TRBV4-1 and TRBJ2-3, with a weak D call TRBD1 (5 bases). Germline loops: CDR1 MGHRA, CDR2 YSYEKL. The CDR3 has 13 amino acids. The DNA of the CDR3 is TGTGCCAGCAGTCGGACACGAACAGATACGCAGTATTTT. The encoded protein is CASSRTRTDTQYF.

The chain couples TRBV21-1 to TRBJ2-5; the D segment call TRBD1 is taken from the table without a DNA check. TRBV21-1 constitutes a pseudogene. The CDR3 extends over 17 amino acids. The CDR3 reads CASSKFYRVRAGIEQYF. CDR3 sequence (DNA): TGTGCCAGCAGCAAATTTTATCGGGTTCGTGCCGGGATTGAGCAGTACTTC.

The chain is built from TRBV5-1 and TRBJ2-4, with 9 nucleotides matching TRBD1. Germline loops: CDR1 SGHRS, CDR2 YFSETQ. CDR3 length: 14 residues. J lost 9 bases, V lost 4 bases, and 8 bases had no gene match. DNA for the CDR3: TGCGCCAGCAGCCTATGGGACAGGGAGGGCATTCAGTACTTC. Protein sequence: CASSLWDREGIQYF.

A few counts support this clonotype. The chain joins TRBV14 to TRBJ1-1; D is unclear. This CDR3 is 17 amino acids long. Trimming removed 1 base at V and 4 bases at J, with 19 bases between. Germline CDR1 reads SGHDN; CDR2 reads FVKESK. The CDR3 sequence is CASSQVLSVPVSTEAFF. The CDR3 coding sequence is TGTGCCAGCAGCCAAGTTCTCTCCGTCCCGGTTTCCACTGAAGCTTTCTTT.

The V and J genes are TRBV7-8 and TRBJ1-5; D is unclear. V was trimmed by 5 bases and J by 6 bases, leaving 11 bases between them. The CDR3 runs to 13 residues. From germline, CDR1 is SGHVS and CDR2 FQNEAQ. As DNA, the CDR3 is TGTGCCAGCAGCCACCGAGCCAGTCAGCCCCAGCATTTT. The encoded protein is CASSHRASQPQHF.